What follows is one TCR beta chain and its context. Its antigen remains undetermined. It has no much larger one-base neighbor in the sample; base qualities were not kept. This sample was taken from a study of blood T cell repertoires in COVID-19 (dated by TCRdb to between 2020 and 2021). Background for the entire study: The collaborator samples originated in the United States, Italy and Spain and spanned the acute and convalescent phases of COVID-19. The sample metadata nearly always contained a de-identified subject ID, COVID-19 status, age in years and sex. Subjects who had been exposed to COVID-19, were actively infected with it, or had recovered from it provided the deeply sampled blood TCRbeta repertoires that made up the dataset. Where HLA class I and class II types were available, the types were taken from metadata supplied by the sample provider, not from assay-based typing. The prospective study material was composed of cDNA or gDNA derived from T cells, B-cell-depleted T cells, or PBMCs. Samples were obtained from the ongoing ImmuneRACE study (first 160 participants) and from some 1,200 subjects provided by 6 global collaborators. A freely available public database, intended as a resource for researchers studying the immune response to SARS-CoV-2, is where the repertoires were released.

TCRbeta CDR3 regions were amplified from genomic DNA by means of the immunoSEQ Assay, a bias-controlled multiplex PCR. The paper's processing steps were these. Nucleated cell counts per sample were estimated from amplification of reference gene primers within the assay. Sequence reads were collapsed and filtered to measure the absolute abundance of every unique TCRbeta CDR3 rearrangement. For each sample, productive Simpson clonality was calculated as the square root of Simpson's diversity index across productive rearrangements. The table was pulled from immuneACCESS by TCRdb, which kept in-frame rearrangements only. Such tables lose some clones; where checked, under half of the loss comes from unresolved V genes, and the rest has no known cause. Clone size and the V and J calls come from that table; the DNA yielded D and trimming. The sample table records 400,000 to 450,000 clones; 80% to 90% of these occur just once. About 1.1% of the sample is held by the ten biggest clonotypes.

Participants in the prospective study were aged roughly 18 to 100 years, lived in some 24 United States geographic areas, and enrolled through a virtual design. Cohort assignment in the prospective study relied on participant-reported clinical history from a screening survey and a study questionnaire. ImmuneRACE Cohort 3 recovered participants were defined by two consecutive negative NP/OP PCR tests, healthcare professional clearance, or symptom resolution. In the prospective study, whole blood, serum and a nasopharyngeal or oropharyngeal swab were collected from each participant by mobile phlebotomists. Additional blood draws and questionnaires over an approximately two-month period could optionally be provided by prospective study participants. Before DNA extraction, prospective study blood samples were shipped either frozen or at room temperature. Including cysteine and phenylalanine, the CDR3 has 19 amino acids. The DNA shown is the 57-base CDR3, in frame from base 1. According to the germline V gene, CDR1 reads SGHDT and CDR2 reads YYEEEE. Clipping removes 0 bases from V and 0 bases from J, with 7 as the unmatched junction base count.

Findings and caveats that apply to the study as a whole: The amount of clinical and demographic metadata varied by source and participant and was provided uncurated.

The sequence links TRBV5-6 to TRBJ2-6, with 9 bases matching TRBD2. The sample taken for sequencing was PBMCs or T cells enriched from blood (not recorded which). The receptor's source is a man in his thirties or forties who had recovered from COVID-19. At the DNA level, the sequence is TGTGCCAGCAGCTTGGCCGCGGGAGGGTTACCCTCTGGGGCCAACGTCCTGACTTTC. Translation gives CASSLAAGGLPSGANVLTF.